This paragraph reports one TCR beta chain. Its specificity is not known. Each patient's relapse followed autologous stem cell transplantation, and brentuximab vedotin exposure varied. This sample is part of a study of PD-1 blockade in classical Hodgkin lymphoma. Study-level findings and limits: By C4D1 there was a significant rise in CD4+ TCR diversity but not in CD8+ TCR diversity. TCR diversity at baseline was reported to be reduced in newly diagnosed patients relative to healthy donors. The drivers behind the repertoire differences, possibly disease activity or prior therapy, remain undefined.

Profiling relied on immunoSEQ multiplex PCR, and the TCRdb table lists in-frame clones only, not all of them. In the table there are about 76,000 clones, around 90% of which are singletons. This CDR3 has 16 residues. J gave up 5 bases and V 0 bases, and 5 bases lay outside the gene matches. The V gene's germline CDR1 is SGHRS and CDR2 YFSETQ. The genes are TRBV5-1 and TRBJ2-2; 9 positions agree with TRBD1. This specimen was peripheral blood mononuclear cells (PBMCs), taken at baseline. The sequence came from a human donor with classical Hodgkin lymphoma. As DNA, the CDR3 is TGCGCCAGCAGCTTGGTGGGACAGGGTAGTACCGGGGAGCTGTTTTTT. It encodes CASSLVGQGSTGELFF.